The source of this T cell receptor (beta chain) is a study of T cell changes during pregnancy in multiple sclerosis. The CDR3 contains 15 residues. CDR1 and CDR2 from the germline V gene are SGHRS and YFSETQ. Data came from immunoSEQ multiplex PCR; TCRdb stores just in-frame clones and leaves some out. The repertoire holds around 35,000 clones, with over 75% as singletons. Specimen: CD8+ T cells from peripheral blood mononuclear cells, collected in the first trimester of pregnancy. The chain recombines TRBV5-1 with TRBJ2-5; 10 nucleotides match TRBD2. Gene TRBJ2-7 matches the end of the DNA better, so the J call may be wrong. The TCR comes from a female donor with multiple sclerosis, enrolled in a pregnancy study. CDR3 sequence (DNA): TGCGCCAGCAGCTTATCTAGCGGGGGAAACTACGAGCAGTACTTC. This sequence encodes CASSLSSGGNYEQYF.